This TCR beta chain was sequenced for a study of T cells in localized non-small cell lung cancer. Some clones are missing from TCRdb's copy, which holds only in-frame ones; the method was immunoSEQ multiplex PCR. Of 35,000 to 50,000 clones listed, roughly 83% were seen once; the top ten hold under 45%. This CDR3 contains 13 residues. Germline CDR1 SEHNR, CDR2 FQNEAQ (reference sequence). The V end lost 5 bases, the J end lost 7 bases, and 11 bases lay between the germline ends. Sequencing used PBMCs, obtained before any cancer treatment. V usage is TRBV7-9 and J usage is TRBJ2-2; D tentatively fits TRBD1 or TRBD2 (5 bases each). The TCR comes from a woman aged 35-75 years with stage II squamous cell lung carcinoma. The CDR3 DNA follows: TGTGCCAGCAGCGCACAGGAGGACGGGGAGCTGTTTTTT. It yields the protein CASSAQEDGELFF. The full variable domain, in which reference TRBV7-9 and TRBJ2-2 provide the parts outside the CDR3, is DTGVSQNPRHKITKRGQNVTFRCDPISEHNRLYWYRQTLGQGPEFLTYFQNEAQLEKSRLLSDRFSAERPKGSFSTLEIQRTEQGDSAMYLCASSAQEDGELFFGEGSRLTVL.